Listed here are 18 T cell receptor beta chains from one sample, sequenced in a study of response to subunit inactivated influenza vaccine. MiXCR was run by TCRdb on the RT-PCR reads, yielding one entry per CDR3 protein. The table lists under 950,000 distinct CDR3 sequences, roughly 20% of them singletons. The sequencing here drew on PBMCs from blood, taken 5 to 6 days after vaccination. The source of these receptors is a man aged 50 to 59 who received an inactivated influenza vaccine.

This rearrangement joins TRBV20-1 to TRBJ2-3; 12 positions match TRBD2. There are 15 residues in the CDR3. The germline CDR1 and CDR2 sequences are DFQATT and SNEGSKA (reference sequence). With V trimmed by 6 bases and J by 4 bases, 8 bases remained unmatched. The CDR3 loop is CSAKRTSGAPDTQYF. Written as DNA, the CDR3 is TGCAGTGCAAAGAGGACTAGCGGGGCCCCAGATACGCAGTATTTT.

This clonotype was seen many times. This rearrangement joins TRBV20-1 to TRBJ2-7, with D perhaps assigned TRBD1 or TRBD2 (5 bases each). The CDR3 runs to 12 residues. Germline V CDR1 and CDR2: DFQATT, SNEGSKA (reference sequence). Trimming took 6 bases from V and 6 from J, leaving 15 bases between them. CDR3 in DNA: TGCAGTGCCAGACCCGGGGCCGGCGAGCAGTACTTC. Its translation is CSARPGAGEQYF.

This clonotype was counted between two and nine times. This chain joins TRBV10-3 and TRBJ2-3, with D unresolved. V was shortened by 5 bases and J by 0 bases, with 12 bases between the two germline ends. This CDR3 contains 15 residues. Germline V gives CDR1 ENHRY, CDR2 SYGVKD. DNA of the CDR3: TGTGCCATCAGTTACAAGATGACTAGCACAGATACGCAGTATTTT. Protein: CAISYKMTSTDTQYF.

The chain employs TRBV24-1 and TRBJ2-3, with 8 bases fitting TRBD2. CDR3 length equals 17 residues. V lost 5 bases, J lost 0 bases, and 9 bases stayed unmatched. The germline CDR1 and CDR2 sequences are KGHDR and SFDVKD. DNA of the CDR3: TGTGCCACCAGTGCATGGGGAGTAGCGGGGAGCACAGATACGCAGTATTTT. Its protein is CATSAWGVAGSTDTQYF.

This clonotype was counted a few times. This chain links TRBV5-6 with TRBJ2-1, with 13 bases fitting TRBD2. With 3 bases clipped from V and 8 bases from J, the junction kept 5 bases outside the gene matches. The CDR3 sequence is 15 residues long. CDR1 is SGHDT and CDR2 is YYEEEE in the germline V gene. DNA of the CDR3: TGTGCCAGCAGCTGGACTAGCGGGAGTCGGGATGAGCAGTTCTTC. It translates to CASSWTSGSRDEQFF.

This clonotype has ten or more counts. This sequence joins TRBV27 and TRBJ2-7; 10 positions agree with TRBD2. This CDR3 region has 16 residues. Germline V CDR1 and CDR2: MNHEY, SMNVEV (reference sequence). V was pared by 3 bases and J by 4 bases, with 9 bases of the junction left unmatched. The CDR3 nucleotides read TGTGCCAGCAGTTTCTTCCTCCCTAGCGGGGGATACGAGCAGTACTTC. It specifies CASSFFLPSGGYEQYF.

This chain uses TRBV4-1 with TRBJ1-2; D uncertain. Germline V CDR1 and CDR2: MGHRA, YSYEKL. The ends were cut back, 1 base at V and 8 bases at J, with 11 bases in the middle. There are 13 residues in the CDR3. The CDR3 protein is CASSQVEGRGYTF. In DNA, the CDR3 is TGCGCCAGCAGCCAAGTGGAGGGAAGGGGCTACACCTTC.

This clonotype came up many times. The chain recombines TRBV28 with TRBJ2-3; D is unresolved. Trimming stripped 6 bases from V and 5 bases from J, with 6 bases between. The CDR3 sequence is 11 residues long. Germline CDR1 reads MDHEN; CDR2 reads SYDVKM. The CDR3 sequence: CASRLGDTQYF. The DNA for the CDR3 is TGTGCCAGCAGGCTGGGAGATACGCAGTATTTT. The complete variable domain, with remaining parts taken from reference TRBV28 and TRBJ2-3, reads DVKVTQSSRYLVKRTGEKVFLECVQDMDHENMFWYRQDPGLGLRLIYFSYDVKMKEKGDIPEGYSVSREKKERFSLILESASTNQTSMYLCASRLGDTQYFGPGTRLTVL.

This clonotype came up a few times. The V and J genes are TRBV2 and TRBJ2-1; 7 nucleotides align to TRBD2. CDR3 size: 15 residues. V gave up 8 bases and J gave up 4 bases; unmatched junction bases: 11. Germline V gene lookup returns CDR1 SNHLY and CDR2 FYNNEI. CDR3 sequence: CASSGGGTIYNEQFF. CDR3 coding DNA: TGTGCCAGCTCGGGTGGCGGGACTATTTACAATGAGCAGTTCTTC.

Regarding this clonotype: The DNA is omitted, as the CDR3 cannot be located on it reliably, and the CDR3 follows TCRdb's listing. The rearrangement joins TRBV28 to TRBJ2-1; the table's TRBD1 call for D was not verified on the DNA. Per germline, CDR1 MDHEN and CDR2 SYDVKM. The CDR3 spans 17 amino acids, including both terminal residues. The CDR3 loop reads CASSSSGGAGVYNEQFF.

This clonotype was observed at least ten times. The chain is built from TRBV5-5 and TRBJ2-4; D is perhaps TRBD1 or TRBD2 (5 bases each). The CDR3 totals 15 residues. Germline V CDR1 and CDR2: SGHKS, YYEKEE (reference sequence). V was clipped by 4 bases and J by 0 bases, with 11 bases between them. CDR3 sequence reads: CASSLGAIAKNIQYF. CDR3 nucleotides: TGTGCCAGCAGCCTCGGGGCAATAGCCAAAAACATTCAGTACTTC.

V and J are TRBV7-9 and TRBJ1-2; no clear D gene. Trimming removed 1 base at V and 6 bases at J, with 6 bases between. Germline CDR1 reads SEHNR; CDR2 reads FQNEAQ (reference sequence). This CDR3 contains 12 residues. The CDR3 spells CASSLGADGYTF. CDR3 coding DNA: TGTGCCAGCAGCTTAGGAGCCGATGGCTACACCTTC.

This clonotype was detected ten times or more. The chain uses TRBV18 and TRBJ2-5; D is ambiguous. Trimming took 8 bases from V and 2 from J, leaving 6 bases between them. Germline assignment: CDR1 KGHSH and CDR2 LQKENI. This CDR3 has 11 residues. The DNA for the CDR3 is TGTGCCAGCAGCCAACAAGAGACCCAGTACTTC. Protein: CASSQQETQYF.

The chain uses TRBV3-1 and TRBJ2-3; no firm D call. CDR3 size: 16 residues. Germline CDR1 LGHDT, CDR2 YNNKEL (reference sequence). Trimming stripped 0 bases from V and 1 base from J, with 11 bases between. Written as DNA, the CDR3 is TGTGCCAGCAGCCAAGATGTGAACAGCCGCACAGATACGCAGTATTTT. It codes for CASSQDVNSRTDTQYF.

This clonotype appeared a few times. For the CDR3, the DNA is TGTGCCAGCAGTTTAGCGAGCTCGGGACGGCAGTACTTC. This codes for CASSLASSGRQYF. The rearrangement uses TRBV12-3 or TRBV12-4 and TRBJ2-7; D possibly matches TRBD1 or TRBD2 (5 bases each). The CDR3 totals 13 residues. V lost 0 bases to trimming and J lost 9 bases, with 12 bases between them.

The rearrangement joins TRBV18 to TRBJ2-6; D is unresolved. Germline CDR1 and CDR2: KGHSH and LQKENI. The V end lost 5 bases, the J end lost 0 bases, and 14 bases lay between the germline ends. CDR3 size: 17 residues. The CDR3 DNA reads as TGTGCCAGCTCATCCCAGGCCCGGATCTCTGGGGCCAACGTCCTGACTTTC. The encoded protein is CASSSQARISGANVLTF.

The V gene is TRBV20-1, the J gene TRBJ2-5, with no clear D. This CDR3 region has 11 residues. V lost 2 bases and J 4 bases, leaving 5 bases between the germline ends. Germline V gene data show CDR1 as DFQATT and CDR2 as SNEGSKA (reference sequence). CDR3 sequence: CSARQPETQYF. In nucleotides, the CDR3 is TGCAGTGCTAGACAGCCAGAGACCCAGTACTTC.

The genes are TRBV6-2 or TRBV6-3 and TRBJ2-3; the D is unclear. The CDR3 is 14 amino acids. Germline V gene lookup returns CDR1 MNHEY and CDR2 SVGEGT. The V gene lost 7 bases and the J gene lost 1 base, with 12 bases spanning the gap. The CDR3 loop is CASNGPWGTDTQYF. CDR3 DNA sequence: TGTGCCAGCAATGGGCCGTGGGGCACAGATACGCAGTATTTT.